These 8 T cell receptor beta chains originate from one sample sequenced in a study of early T cells in non-severe SARS-CoV-2 infection. TCRdb re-analysed the 5' RACE reads in MiXCR, keeping a single row per CDR3 protein. The table shows 99,000 or so distinct CDR3 sequences, with roughly 15% occurring only once. Sequences were obtained from whole blood. The receptors shown here come from an adult who was a healthcare worker with PCR-confirmed SARS-CoV-2 infection or an uninfected control (not recorded which).

The rearrangement joins TRBV4-2 to TRBJ2-2, with D uncertain. This CDR3 spans 13 amino acids. Germline CDR1 reads LGHNA; CDR2 reads YNFKEQ. Trimming stripped 4 bases from V and 4 bases from J, with 7 bases between. The CDR3 reads CASSRRGTGELFF. The CDR3 region has the DNA TGTGCCAGCAGCCGCAGAGGCACCGGGGAGCTGTTTTTT.

The CDR3 DNA sequence: TGTGCCAGCAGCCCAACCAATTATCGCAATGAGCAGTTCTTC. It encodes CASSPTNYRNEQFF. The chain has TRBV7-6 and TRBJ2-1; no definite D call. V dropped 5 bases and J dropped 6 bases, with 14 bases sitting between them. CDR1 and CDR2 (germline): SGHVS, FNYEAQ. The CDR3 consists of 14 residues.

This chain connects TRBV5-1 to TRBJ1-2, with D perhaps matching TRBD1 (5 bases). Per germline, CDR1 SGHRS and CDR2 YFSETQ. The CDR3 has 13 amino acids. With 5 bases removed from V and 8 bases from J, the gap between germline ends came to 16 bases. The CDR3 DNA reads TGCGCCAGCAGTCCCGCGGAGGGGAAGGGCTACACCTTC. Its protein is CASSPAEGKGYTF.

J is TRBJ2-3 and V is TRBV4-3; 12 nucleotides match TRBD2. There are 15 residues in the CDR3. V shed 4 bases and J 6 bases; nucleotides not matched to a gene: 5. The V gene's germline CDR1 is LGHNA and CDR2 YSLEER. The CDR3 region is CASSRGLAGEDTQYF. Here the CDR3 DNA reads TGCGCCAGCAGCCGGGGACTAGCGGGTGAGGATACGCAGTATTTT.

The chain couples TRBV12-3 or TRBV12-4 to TRBJ1-2, with D unclear. V was clipped by 5 bases and J by 3 bases, with 7 bases between them. This CDR3 contains 12 residues. CDR3 DNA: TGTGCCAGCAGTCCCCGGCACTATGGCTACACCTTC. Amino acids: CASSPRHYGYTF.

This clonotype was found a few times. The chain links TRBV20-1 to TRBJ1-6; D is ambiguous. Trimming took off 0 bases at V and 0 bases at J, with 6 bases between the two ends. Germline V CDR1 and CDR2: DFQATT, SNEGSKA (reference sequence). The CDR3 has 15 residues. DNA of the CDR3: TGCAGTGCTAGAGAGGTGAACTCCTATAATTCACCCCTCCACTTT. It yields the protein CSAREVNSYNSPLHF.

This clonotype has more than one count but fewer than ten. V and J are TRBV4-3 and TRBJ2-5; TRBD2 aligns across 10 bases. V lost 4 bases, J lost 2 bases, and 7 bases stayed unmatched. From germline, CDR1 is LGHNA and CDR2 YSLEER. CDR3 length: 16 residues. CDR3 nucleotides: TGCGCCAGCAGCCCGAGAGGACTAGCGGTACAAGAGACCCAGTACTTC. This translates into CASSPRGLAVQETQYF.

J is TRBJ1-5 and V is TRBV7-2, with 8 bases fitting TRBD1. The CDR3 has 15 residues. Unmatched junction bases numbered 3, after V lost 0 bases and J lost 5 bases. Germline V gene lookup returns CDR1 SGHTA and CDR2 FQGNSA. CDR3 sequence reads: CASSLAATGDQPQHF. For the CDR3, the DNA is TGTGCCAGCAGCTTAGCGGCGACAGGGGATCAGCCCCAGCATTTT. Supplemented by reference TRBV7-2 and TRBJ1-5, the full variable domain reads GAGVSQSPSNKVTEKGKDVELRCDPISGHTALYWYRQSLGQGLEFLIYFQGNSAPDKSGLPSDRFSAERTGGSVSTLTIQRTQQEDSAVYLCASSLAATGDQPQHFGDGTRLSIL.